A single sample gave rise to the 23 T cell receptor beta chains below, sequenced in a study of cytotoxic CD8 clonotypes in ibrutinib-treated CLL. Data came from immunoSEQ multiplex PCR; TCRdb stores just in-frame clones and leaves some out. The table lists 130,000 to 150,000 clones, over 60% of them singletons, with more than 10% in the top ten. The specimen comprised PBMCs, sampled after 12 months of ibrutinib treatment. These receptors originate from a human donor with chronic lymphocytic leukemia.

V is TRBV27 and J is TRBJ1-4, with a tentative D call TRBD1 (5 bases). The germline gives CDR1 MNHEY, CDR2 SMNVEV (reference sequence). CDR3 length equals 15 residues. V gave up 2 bases and J gave up 11 bases, with 18 bases separating them. The CDR3 region has the DNA TGTGCCAGCAGTTTAAACTGGGGCCACCGGTCTAAACTGTTTTTT. Translated, it gives CASSLNWGHRSKLFF.

The V and J genes are TRBV30 and TRBJ1-5, with TRBD1 as a possible D gene (5 bases). CDR3 length: 15 amino acids. Per the germline V gene, CDR1 is GTSNPN and CDR2 is SVGIG (reference sequence). V lost 0 bases and J 5 bases, leaving 14 bases between the germline ends. The CDR3 nucleotides are TGTGCCTGGAGTGTGCCGAGGGGAGGCGATCAGCCCCAGCATTTT. This sequence encodes CAWSVPRGGDQPQHF.

The chain uses TRBV9 and TRBJ1-1, with 7 bases that match TRBD1. The CDR3 has 18 amino acids. CDR1 and CDR2 (germline): SGDLS, YYNGEE. V shed 3 bases and J 0 bases; nucleotides not matched to a gene: 14. This CDR3 reads CASSAGGRATTMNTEAFF. CDR3 sequence (DNA): TGTGCCAGCAGCGCAGGGGGGAGGGCCACTACTATGAACACTGAAGCTTTCTTT.

J is TRBJ2-7 and V is TRBV9; D unclear. V lost 4 bases, J lost 2 bases, and 13 bases lay in between. The CDR3 spans 14 residues. Germline V gives CDR1 SGDLS, CDR2 YYNGEE. In DNA form, the CDR3 reads TGTGCCAGCAGCCTTCTAGATAACCCCTACGAGCAGTACTTC. Its protein product is CASSLLDNPYEQYF.

The chain employs TRBV4-2 and TRBJ1-5; D ambiguous. CDR1 LGHNA and CDR2 YNFKEQ come from the germline V gene. The CDR3 covers 15 residues. The V and J ends lost 1 base and 7 bases respectively, with 14 bases between them. CDR3 residues: CASSQVPSVEQPQHF. DNA for the CDR3: TGTGCCAGCAGCCAAGTCCCGTCAGTTGAACAGCCCCAGCATTTT.

The rearrangement joins TRBV18 to TRBJ1-1; 7 bases line up with TRBD1. J was trimmed by 2 bases and V by 0 bases; bases with no gene match: 3. From germline, CDR1 is KGHSH and CDR2 LQKENI. The CDR3 is 15 amino acids. In DNA form, the CDR3 reads TGTGCCAGCTCACCACCGTTAGGGGGCAACACTGAAGCTTTCTTT. Protein: CASSPPLGGNTEAFF.

The V gene is TRBV6-1, the J gene TRBJ1-4; D may be TRBD1 (6 bases). Germline lookup yields CDR1 MNHNS and CDR2 SASEGT. CDR3 length equals 20 residues. V shed 1 base and J shed 0 bases, with 21 bases lying between them. This CDR3 is CASSEVAGGRYRATNEKLFF. CDR3 coding DNA: TGTGCCAGCAGTGAAGTCGCGGGGGGCCGATATAGAGCAACTAATGAAAAACTGTTTTTT.

The chain recombines TRBV7-9 with TRBJ2-7, with 11 nucleotides matching TRBD2. Germline CDR1 reads SEHNR; CDR2 reads FQNEAQ (reference sequence). The trim removed 3 bases at V and 7 bases at J, leaving 5 bases unmatched. CDR3 length: 14 amino acids. The CDR3 DNA is TGTGCCAGCAGCTTCCGACTAGCGGGAAGTGAGCAGTACTTC. Encoded protein: CASSFRLAGSEQYF.

The chain is built from TRBV19 and TRBJ2-1; 10 bases align to TRBD1. The ends lost 0 bases at V and 7 bases at J; junction bases unmatched: 6. The CDR3 has 16 residues. Germline loops: CDR1 LNHDA, CDR2 SQIVND (reference sequence). The CDR3 here is CASSIDGGTGVNEQFF. The CDR3 DNA reads as TGTGCCAGTAGTATAGATGGGGGGACAGGGGTTAATGAGCAGTTCTTC. Variable domain in full (rest from reference TRBV19 and TRBJ2-1): DGGITQSPKYLFRKEGQNVTLSCEQNLNHDAMYWYRQDPGQGLRLIYYSQIVNDFQKGDIAEGYSVSREKKESFPLTVTSAQKNPTAFYLCASSIDGGTGVNEQFFGPGTRLTVL.

This chain joins TRBV4-3 and TRBJ2-7; D not certain. Per the germline V gene, CDR1 is LGHNA and CDR2 is YSLEER. With 4 bases removed from V and 2 bases from J, the gap between germline ends came to 9 bases. This CDR3 has 13 amino acids. The CDR3 is CASSPQLAYEQYF. In DNA form, the CDR3 reads TGCGCCAGCAGCCCCCAGCTGGCCTACGAGCAGTACTTC.

This clone has just one count. The V gene is TRBV28, the J gene TRBJ1-1; D is uncertain. Germline CDR1 is MDHEN and CDR2 is SYDVKM. Deletions cut 2 bases from V and 6 bases from J, with 16 bases between. CDR3 length: 15 amino acids. For the CDR3, the DNA is TGTGCCAGCAGTTTAGAGTGGAGGGAGGTTTCTGAAGCTTTCTTT. This gives the protein CASSLEWREVSEAFF.

Concerning this clone itself: This sample includes further DNA sequences coding for the same CDR3. Here the CDR3 DNA reads TGTGCCAGCAGCTTAAGTGGGAGCTACGAGCAGTACTTC. The encoded protein is CASSLSGSYEQYF. This chain joins TRBV7-2 and TRBJ2-7, with D perhaps TRBD2 (5 bases). Trimming removed 2 bases at V and 3 bases at J, with 8 bases between. The V gene's germline CDR1 is SGHTA and CDR2 FQGNSA. CDR3 length: 13 amino acids.

This chain connects TRBV5-1 to TRBJ2-5; D gene unclear. The germline V and J ends were trimmed by 3 bases and 8 bases, with 11 bases remaining between them. Germline loops: CDR1 SGHRS, CDR2 YFSETQ. The length of the CDR3 is 12 residues. CDR3 sequence: CASSSPEYTQYF. The CDR3 DNA is TGCGCCAGCAGCTCGCCAGAGTATACCCAGTACTTC. The full variable domain, completed using reference TRBV5-1 and TRBJ2-5, is KAGVTQTPRYLIKTRGQQVTLSCSPISGHRSVSWYQQTPGQGLQFLFEYFSETQRNKGNFPGRFSGRQFSNSRSEMNVSTLELGDSALYLCASSSPEYTQYFGPGTRLLVL.

The J gene is TRBJ1-1, the V gene TRBV6-5; 8 bases agree with TRBD1. V lost 6 bases and J lost 9; bases outside the gene matches: 12. In germline, CDR1 is MNHEY, CDR2 SVGAGI. This CDR3 has 14 residues. In DNA form, the CDR3 reads TGTGCCAGCAGCCGCGACAGGGGATGGGAGAAAGCTTTCTTT. Its translation: CASSRDRGWEKAFF.

This clone occurred a few times. Here the CDR3 DNA reads TGTGCCAGCAGCCCCGGACTATCTGAAGCTTTCTTT. Protein product: CASSPGLSEAFF. V is TRBV7-9 and J is TRBJ1-1; no definite D call. The CDR3 is 12 amino acids. V was pared by 5 bases and J by 6 bases, with 10 bases between. Germline CDR1 reads SEHNR; CDR2 reads FQNEAQ (reference sequence).

This chain's CDR3 is CASSPPRATDRGRFDEQFF. DNA of the CDR3: TGTGCCAGCAGCCCTCCACGAGCGACCGACAGGGGGCGCTTTGATGAGCAGTTCTTC. The rearrangement links TRBV5-6 to TRBJ2-1; 10 nucleotides agree with TRBD1. V dropped 4 bases and J dropped 8; count of bases not matched to a gene: 21. Germline V gives CDR1 SGHDT, CDR2 YYEEEE. This CDR3 is 19 amino acids long.

The chain employs TRBV6-5 and TRBJ1-5, with D unresolved. Looked up from germline, CDR1 is MNHEY and CDR2 is SVGAGI. Trimming removed 0 bases at V and 1 base at J, with 4 bases between. The CDR3 is made up of 14 amino acids. The CDR3 DNA sequence: TGTGCCAGCAGTTACTCTGTCAGCAATCAGCCCCAGCATTTT. Its protein product is CASSYSVSNQPQHF.

The chain recombines TRBV11-2 with TRBJ2-7; TRBD2 matches 16 bases. This CDR3 is 19 amino acids long. V lost 5 bases, J lost 0 bases, and 10 bases stayed unmatched. Germline CDR1 SGHAT, CDR2 FQNNGV. The CDR3 loop reads CASSPPGLAGGWGSYEQYF. Written as DNA, the CDR3 is TGTGCCAGCAGCCCTCCGGGACTAGCGGGAGGGTGGGGCTCCTACGAGCAGTACTTC.

There are a few counts of this clone. The gene calls are TRBV4-1 and TRBJ1-2, with TRBD1 identical over 9 bases. V dropped 6 bases and J dropped 9; count of bases not matched to a gene: 8. CDR1 is MGHRA, CDR2 YSYEKL, per germline. The CDR3 is 13 residues long. The CDR3 sequence is CASRNTGGDRYTF. In nucleotides, the CDR3 is TGCGCCAGCAGGAACACAGGGGGCGATCGCTACACCTTC.

The CDR3 DNA is TGCGCCAGCAGCTTGTGGGCAGCGGGAGACGAGACCCAGTACTTC. Protein sequence: CASSLWAAGDETQYF. The chain joins TRBV5-1 to TRBJ2-5; TRBD2 matches 8 bases. Germline V lookup: CDR1 SGHRS, CDR2 YFSETQ. After removal of 1 base from V and 5 bases from J, the junction contained 7 bases not matched to a gene. The CDR3 is made up of 15 amino acids.

This chain joins TRBV18 and TRBJ2-1; D gene unclear. Trimming took off 3 bases at V and 6 bases at J, with 9 bases between the two ends. Germline values: CDR1 KGHSH, CDR2 LQKENI. The CDR3 length is 13 residues. The CDR3 reads CASSPETPNEQFF. For the CDR3, the DNA is TGTGCCAGCTCACCCGAAACCCCCAATGAGCAGTTCTTC.

V usage is TRBV2 and J usage is TRBJ2-3; the D is unclear. Germline CDR1 and CDR2: SNHLY and FYNNEI. With 2 bases removed from V and 7 bases from J, the gap between germline ends came to 7 bases. This CDR3 spans 12 amino acids. The CDR3 bases are TGTGCCAGCAGTGAAATGGGAAATACGCAGTATTTT. Translated, it gives CASSEMGNTQYF.

This chain connects TRBV27 to TRBJ2-7; TRBD1 might be the D (6 bases). The germline V gene encodes CDR1 MNHEY and CDR2 SMNVEV (reference sequence). V shed 5 bases and J shed 3 bases, with 11 bases lying between them. The CDR3 contains 13 residues. The DNA of the CDR3 is TGTGCCAGCAGTCGAGGACAGTACTACGAGCAGTACTTC. The encoded protein is CASSRGQYYEQYF.